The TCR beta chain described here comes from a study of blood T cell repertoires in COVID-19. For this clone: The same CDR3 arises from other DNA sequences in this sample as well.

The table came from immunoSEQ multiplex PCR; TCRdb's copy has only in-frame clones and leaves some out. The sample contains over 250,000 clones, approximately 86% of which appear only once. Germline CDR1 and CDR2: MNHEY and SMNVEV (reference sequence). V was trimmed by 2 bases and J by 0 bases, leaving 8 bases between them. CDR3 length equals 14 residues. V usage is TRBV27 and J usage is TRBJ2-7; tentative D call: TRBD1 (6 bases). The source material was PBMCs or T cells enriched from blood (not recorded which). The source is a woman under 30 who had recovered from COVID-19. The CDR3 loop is CASSLTGSSYEQYF. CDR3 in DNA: TGTGCCAGCAGTTTAACAGGGAGCTCCTACGAGCAGTACTTC.